Below, one TCR beta chain is given with its context. This specimen comes from a study of control samples from healthy donors and cancer patients. This CDR3 spans 12 amino acids. Germline V CDR1 and CDR2: GTSNPN, SVGIG (reference sequence). Trimming removed 7 bases at V and 6 bases at J, with 13 bases between. The data were produced by immunoSEQ multiplex PCR, yet TCRdb's version contains in-frame clones alone and is incomplete. The sample carries roughly 100,000 clones, approximately 90% recorded once. Sequencing input: blood. The genes are TRBV30 and TRBJ2-1; weak D call: TRBD2 (5 bases). The clonotype was recovered from a woman aged 18-29 years in good health. The CDR3 region has the DNA TGTGCCTACGGCGAGGGCGGCAATGAGCAGTTCTTC. It translates to CAYGEGGNEQFF.